This T cell receptor (beta chain) was profiled in a study of OX40 agonist ivuxolimab in advanced cancers. General study points: At 0.1 to 3.0 mg/kg, CD4+ and CD8+ blood T cells expanded clonally by week 6.

This clone was observed a few times. The antigen is undetermined. Only in-frame clones appear in the TCRdb table, and some are missing; sequencing was by immunoSEQ multiplex PCR. The table shows some 50,000 clones, with roughly 88% occurring only once. The CDR3 extends over 12 amino acids. V lost 6 bases to trimming and J lost 7 bases, with 12 bases between them. Per the germline V gene, CDR1 is MNHNS and CDR2 is SASEGT. This sequence originates from an adult with an advanced solid tumor such as melanoma, head and neck, liver or kidney cancer. The sample consisted of CD4+ or CD8+ T cells sorted from blood, taken in a trial of the OX40 agonist ivuxolimab. The chain couples TRBV6-1 to TRBJ2-5; a possible D gene is TRBD1 (6 bases). CDR3 amino acids: CASRTGPGTQYF. The CDR3 nucleotides read TGTGCCAGCAGAACAGGGCCGGGGACCCAGTACTTC.